This record looks at one TCR beta chain sequence and its context. This CDR3 is 13 amino acids long. Trimming left V 5 bases short and J 6 bases short, with 12 bases between. CDR1 is SGHTA and CDR2 is FQGTGA in the germline V gene. The data were taken from a study of blood T cell repertoires in COVID-19. Overall study: Acute and convalescent COVID-19 samples came from the United States, Italy and Spain. The cDNA or gDNA used as material had been derived from T cells, B-cell-depleted T cells, or PBMCs.

Per the original methods: Estimated nucleated cell counts came from reference gene primer amplification. Sequencing used immunoSEQ multiplex PCR; TCRdb keeps in-frame clones, though not all of them. The V and J calls and the clone size are those of that table, but D and trimming were determined from the DNA. The table has roughly 100,000 clones, 70% to 90% seen once; the top ten hold around 2%. The chain uses TRBV7-3 and TRBJ2-3, with D perhaps TRBD1 (7 bases). Sequenced input: peripheral blood. The origin of this receptor is a man aged 45 to 65 with active COVID-19. The CDR3 region has the DNA TGTGCCAGCAGCGAGCAGGGGGGTGATACGCAGTATTTT. The encoded protein is CASSEQGGDTQYF.